The source of this TCR beta chain is a study of blood T cell repertoires in COVID-19. Looking at the study overall: Donors in the United States, Italy and Spain gave samples during acute or convalescent COVID-19.

Profiled with immunoSEQ multiplex PCR; TCRdb holds only in-frame clones, not every one. The sample consists of around 190,000 clones, 75% to 90% of them appearing once. The CDR3 is 15 amino acids. Trimming removed 2 bases from V and 8 bases from J, with 16 bases in between. Germline CDR1 reads MNHEY; CDR2 reads SVGAGI. The source material was peripheral blood. The sequence was collected from a woman aged 60-75 years with acute or convalescent COVID-19. The chain is built from TRBV6-5 and TRBJ2-1; perhaps TRBD2 as D (5 bases). In nucleotides, the CDR3 is TGTGCCAGCAGTTACGAGGGAAGTGAAGGTTATGAGCAGTTCTTC. Amino acids: CASSYEGSEGYEQFF.